This is a list of T cell receptor beta chains from one sample in a study of T cells after yellow fever vaccination. From the 5' RACE reads, TCRdb called clonotypes with MiXCR, one entry per CDR3 protein. Counted here are roughly 160,000 distinct CDR3 sequences, almost 7% occurring once; the ten biggest clones make up 2.5%. The specimen comprised CD4+ T cells sorted from PBMCs, sampled less than 6 days after the first yellow fever vaccination. The receptors shown here come from a man aged 18 to 35 who received the YFV17D yellow fever vaccine. Both conserved end residues are part of each CDR3. A D gene is named only where the DNA matches it firmly. For some rows the clone size is stated as once, few or many, or as a class when expanded; others skip it.

d_gene	len	v_gene	abundance	j_gene	CDR3aa	CDR3nt
.	15	TRBV3-1	few	TRBJ2-1	CASSQDLGRDNEQFF	TGTGCCAGCAGCCAAGATCTCGGACGCGACAATGAGCAGTTCTTC
.	10	TRBV2	many	TRBJ2-1	CAGRGNEQFF	TGTGCCGGCAGGGGCAATGAGCAGTTCTTC
.	16	TRBV10-1	many	TRBJ2-3	CASSAGGAGSTDTQYF	TGCGCCAGCAGTGCCGGGGGAGCGGGCTCCACAGATACGCAGTATTTT
.	11	TRBV20-1	many	TRBJ2-1	CSARDVWEQFF	TGCAGTGCTAGAGATGTATGGGAGCAGTTCTTC
TRBD1	15	TRBV12-3/TRBV12-4	.	TRBJ1-1	CASSYTGTVNTEAFF	TGTGCCAGCAGTTATACCGGGACAGTGAACACTGAAGCTTTCTTT
.	12	TRBV3-1	many	TRBJ1-2	CASSSRQHGYTF	TGTGCCAGCAGCTCACGACAGCATGGCTACACCTTC
TRBD1	16	TRBV9	many	TRBJ1-2	CASSVSRQGISGGYTF	TGTGCCAGCAGCGTATCAAGACAGGGTATTAGTGGTGGCTACACCTTC
.	14	TRBV13	many	TRBJ2-5	CASSLTLVGETQYF	TGTGCCAGCAGCCTTACCTTAGTAGGAGAGACCCAGTACTTC
TRBD1	14	TRBV12-3/TRBV12-4	many	TRBJ2-5	CASSFTGGMETQYF	TGTGCCAGCAGTTTTACAGGGGGCATGGAGACCCAGTACTTC
.	14	TRBV11-2	many	TRBJ2-5	CASISTGMGETQYF	TGTGCCAGCATCTCCACGGGGATGGGAGAGACCCAGTACTTC
.	15	TRBV12-3/TRBV12-4	many	TRBJ2-5	CASSSRKGVGETQYF	TGTGCCAGCAGTTCACGGAAGGGGGTAGGAGAGACCCAGTACTTC
TRBD1	16	TRBV4-3	many	TRBJ2-5	CASSQGRRTGVETQYF	TGCGCCAGCAGCCAAGGGAGAAGGACAGGGGTAGAGACCCAGTACTTC
.	12	TRBV5-1	few	TRBJ2-7	CASSLDDYEQYF	TGCGCCAGCAGCTTGGACGACTACGAGCAGTACTTC
TRBD2	15	TRBV7-2	many	TRBJ2-4	CASSLSSGGPPIQYF	TGTGCCAGCAGCCTAAGTAGCGGGGGGCCACCCATTCAGTACTTC
.	12	TRBV3-1	.	TRBJ1-2	CASSPYRGGYTF	TGTGCCAGCAGCCCATACAGAGGGGGCTACACCTTC
TRBD1	15	TRBV7-6	few	TRBJ1-2	CASSLSGTGGFGYTF	TGTGCCAGCAGCTTATCCGGGACAGGGGGGTTTGGCTACACCTTC
.	12	TRBV20-1	.	TRBJ1-5	CSAVGGWQPQHF	TGCAGTGCAGTTGGGGGATGGCAGCCCCAGCATTTT
.	13	TRBV4-2	many	TRBJ1-5	CASSQTSWRPQHF	TGTGCCAGCAGCCAGACGTCTTGGCGGCCCCAGCATTTT
TRBD2	15	TRBV20-1	few	TRBJ2-1	CSARDPRGGYNEQFF	TGCAGTGCTAGAGATCCTCGCGGGGGGTACAATGAGCAGTTCTTC
TRBD2	16	TRBV5-1	many	TRBJ2-3	CASSLWGTSGADTQYF	TGCGCCAGCAGCTTGTGGGGGACTAGCGGGGCGGATACGCAGTATTTT
.	15	TRBV12-3/TRBV12-4	few	TRBJ1-5	CASSLRGRGRQPQHF	TGTGCCAGCAGTTTAAGAGGCAGGGGAAGACAGCCCCAGCATTTT
.	14	TRBV10-3	few	TRBJ1-2	CAISEGQPHYGYTF	TGTGCCATCAGTGAAGGGCAACCCCACTATGGCTACACCTTC
TRBD1	15	TRBV12-3/TRBV12-4	many	TRBJ1-5	CASRAGGAGNQPQHF	TGTGCCAGCAGGGCAGGGGGCGCGGGCAATCAGCCCCAGCATTTT
.	15	TRBV5-1	many	TRBJ1-5	CASSLDSPYNQPQHF	TGCGCCAGCAGCTTGGACTCCCCATACAATCAGCCCCAGCATTTT
TRBD1	14	TRBV12-3/TRBV12-4	many	TRBJ1-2	CASRGTGSSYGYTF	TGTGCCAGCAGAGGGACAGGGTCTAGCTATGGCTACACCTTC
.	16	TRBV7-8	many	TRBJ1-5	CASSLAEPYSNQPQHF	TGTGCCAGCAGCTTGGCAGAGCCCTATAGCAATCAGCCCCAGCATTTT
TRBD1	15	TRBV27	few	TRBJ2-5	CASSRNRDSKETQYF	TGTGCCAGCAGCCGAAACCGGGACAGCAAAGAGACCCAGTACTTC